Included here is one TCR beta chain sequence, with context. As yet, its antigen is unknown. This record comes from a study of cytomegalovirus exposure and HLA in healthy donors. About the research overall: Prior work identified 117 million unique TCR beta sequences in 150 million to 200 million T cells. General study findings and limits: Roughly uniform sequencing depth across donors was assumed, possibly incorrectly.

Germline V gives CDR1 LGHNA, CDR2 YSLEER. Trimming left V 1 base short and J 9 bases short, with 16 bases between. There are 15 residues in the CDR3. It was healthy bone marrow donors who served as donors. 13 Jbeta primers and 60 Vbeta primers were used for the PCR. How the authors handled the data: In a later analysis, roughly 10 million of 60 million to 80 million unique beta chains occurred in at least two donors. Data came from immunoSEQ multiplex PCR; TCRdb stores just in-frame clones and leaves some out. V, J and clone size reflect that table, while D and trimming were determined from the DNA. The data show 73,000 or so clones, around 72% seen once.

The specimen sequenced was PBMCs. This chain joins TRBV4-3 and TRBJ2-1, with D perhaps TRBD2 (5 bases). The sequence was collected from a woman between 40 and 55 years old in good health and CMV-seropositive. CDR3 protein: CASSQGARAPSEQFF. The CDR3 DNA follows: TGCGCCAGCAGCCAAGGGGCGCGGGCTCCGAGTGAGCAGTTCTTC.